One sample yielded the 22 T cell receptor beta chains listed below, sequenced in a study of cytomegalovirus exposure and HLA in healthy donors. Amplification used 60 Vbeta primers and 13 Jbeta primers. Repertoires were generated with immunoSEQ multiplex PCR, while TCRdb's copy carries only in-frame clones and drops some. The sample contains approximately 110,000 clones, around 80% of which appear only once. Source material: PBMCs. These TCRs come from a woman in her twenties or thirties in good health and CMV-seronegative.

This clone has just one count. V is TRBV7-9 and J is TRBJ2-7; 7 nucleotides line up with TRBD1. The CDR3 is 16 residues long. J gave up 3 bases and V 5 bases, and 13 bases lay outside the gene matches. Germline V CDR1 and CDR2: SEHNR, FQNEAQ (reference sequence). CDR3 in amino acids: CASSPSWYQGVYEQYF. The CDR3 DNA follows: TGTGCCAGCAGCCCCAGCTGGTACCAGGGGGTCTACGAGCAGTACTTC.

The chain is built from TRBV18 and TRBJ1-2; 7 nucleotides agree with TRBD1. Germline loops: CDR1 KGHSH, CDR2 LQKENI. The CDR3 runs to 15 residues. Trimming at V came to 3 bases and at J to 2 bases, leaving 6 bases not matched to a gene. CDR3 residues: CASSPDRVGNYGYTF. DNA of the CDR3: TGTGCCAGCTCACCCGACAGGGTGGGGAACTATGGCTACACCTTC.

This chain connects TRBV5-1 to TRBJ1-5; D remains unclear. CDR3 length: 13 residues. V dropped 5 bases and J dropped 2 bases, with 8 bases sitting between them. Germline CDR1 and CDR2: SGHRS and YFSETQ. The CDR3 DNA reads as TGCGCCAGCAGGGAGAGGGGCAATCAGCCCCAGCATTTT. Its protein is CASRERGNQPQHF.

The chain carries TRBV28 and TRBJ2-7; unclear D gene. From germline, CDR1 is MDHEN and CDR2 SYDVKM. V dropped 5 bases and J dropped 2 bases, with 13 bases sitting between them. CDR3 length: 14 amino acids. Here the CDR3 DNA reads TGTGCCAGCAGTCCCCCGACACCCGCCTACGAGCAGTACTTC. It yields the protein CASSPPTPAYEQYF.

CDR3 in amino acids: CASSFLTAKTEAFF. The CDR3 DNA sequence: TGCGCCAGCAGCTTTTTGACAGCGAAGACTGAAGCTTTCTTT. The rearrangement uses TRBV5-1 and TRBJ1-1; TRBD1 might be the D (5 bases). Per the germline V gene, CDR1 is SGHRS and CDR2 is YFSETQ. The germline V and J ends were trimmed by 2 bases and 5 bases, with 13 bases remaining between them. The CDR3 length is 14 residues. Full variable domain (remainder filled in from reference TRBV5-1 and TRBJ1-1): KAGVTQTPRYLIKTRGQQVTLSCSPISGHRSVSWYQQTPGQGLQFLFEYFSETQRNKGNFPGRFSGRQFSNSRSEMNVSTLELGDSALYLCASSFLTAKTEAFFGQGTRLTVV.

This clone was seen only once. The rearrangement links TRBV12-5 to TRBJ1-1; D unresolved. V dropped 1 base and J dropped 5 bases, with 14 bases sitting between them. Germline lookup yields CDR1 LGHNT and CDR2 FRNRAP. The CDR3 is 15 amino acids. CDR3 in DNA: TGTGCTAGTGGTTTGGGGGCACACTCTAATACTGAAGCTTTCTTT. Its translation is CASGLGAHSNTEAFF.

This chain links TRBV19 with TRBJ2-7, with TRBD1 identical over 10 bases. The germline gives CDR1 LNHDA, CDR2 SQIVND (reference sequence). The CDR3 extends over 17 amino acids. V was pared by 1 base and J by 2 bases, with 8 bases of the junction left unmatched. CDR3 residues: CASSIGTRGTGAYEQYF. CDR3 sequence (DNA): TGTGCCAGTAGTATAGGCACTAGGGGGACAGGGGCCTACGAGCAGTACTTC.

The CDR3 is CASSIARSVQETQYF. In nucleotides, the CDR3 is TGTGCCAGTAGTATTGCTCGGAGCGTCCAAGAGACCCAGTACTTC. The V gene is TRBV19, the J gene TRBJ2-5; D gene ambiguous. Germline loops: CDR1 LNHDA, CDR2 SQIVND (reference sequence). The CDR3 is 15 residues long. Trimming shortened V by 3 bases and J by 1 base, and 12 bases separated the two germline ends. Full variable domain (missing parts from reference TRBV19 and TRBJ2-5): DGGITQSPKYLFRKEGQNVTLSCEQNLNHDAMYWYRQDPGQGLRLIYYSQIVNDFQKGDIAEGYSVSREKKESFPLTVTSAQKNPTAFYLCASSIARSVQETQYFGPGTRLLVL.

This CDR3 reads CASSEGTISGNTIYF. The CDR3 nucleotides read TGTGCCAGCAGTGAAGGGACAATCTCTGGAAACACCATATATTTT. The V gene is TRBV2, the J gene TRBJ1-3; D possibly corresponds to TRBD1 (5 bases). Germline V lookup: CDR1 SNHLY, CDR2 FYNNEI. The CDR3 sequence is 15 residues long. The V end lost 1 base, the J end lost 0 bases, and 7 bases lay between the germline ends.

The V call is TRBV19, the J call TRBJ1-4; D perhaps matches TRBD1 (6 bases). Deletions cut 3 bases from V and 4 bases from J, with 12 bases between. This CDR3 has 15 residues. Germline CDR1 reads LNHDA; CDR2 reads SQIVND (reference sequence). CDR3 region: CASSMARGGNEKLFF. The CDR3 DNA reads TGTGCCAGTAGTATGGCGAGAGGGGGTAATGAAAAACTGTTTTTT.

The chain employs TRBV4-2 and TRBJ2-3, with D uncertain. Trimming cost V 0 bases and J 2 bases, with 9 bases left between them. The CDR3 totals 15 residues. Germline V lookup: CDR1 LGHNA, CDR2 YNFKEQ. The CDR3 region is CASSQEWAVTDTQYF. The CDR3 DNA reads TGTGCCAGCAGCCAAGAGTGGGCTGTCACAGATACGCAGTATTTT.

The CDR3 sequence: CASSPSSYNEQFF. The CDR3 DNA follows: TGCGCCAGCAGCCCTTCGAGTTACAATGAGCAGTTCTTC. The chain employs TRBV4-1 and TRBJ2-1; D not certain. This CDR3 is built from 13 residues. Per germline, CDR1 MGHRA and CDR2 YSYEKL. Trimming removed 4 bases at V and 4 bases at J, with 8 bases between.

The rearrangement uses TRBV18 and TRBJ2-3, with D perhaps TRBD1 (6 bases). The length of the CDR3 is 14 residues. Germline V lookup: CDR1 KGHSH, CDR2 LQKENI. V was clipped by 0 bases and J by 8 bases, with 12 bases between them. CDR3 sequence: CASSPPWGPSTQYF. The CDR3 nucleotides read TGTGCCAGCTCACCACCTTGGGGGCCGAGTACGCAGTATTTT. Drawing the rest from reference TRBV18 and TRBJ2-3, the complete variable domain is NAGVMQNPRHLVRRRGQEARLRCSPMKGHSHVYWYRQLPEEGLKFMVYLQKENIIDESGMPKERFSAEFPKEGPSILRIQQVVRGDSAAYFCASSPPWGPSTQYFGPGTRLTVL.

The chain couples TRBV19 to TRBJ2-2, with 7 bases lining up with TRBD1. Germline loops: CDR1 LNHDA, CDR2 SQIVND (reference sequence). J lost 0 bases, V lost 6 bases, and 7 bases had no gene match. The CDR3 has 16 residues. CDR3 sequence: CASRPSQGANTGELFF. The CDR3 nucleotides are TGTGCCAGTAGACCCTCTCAGGGGGCGAACACCGGGGAGCTGTTTTTT.

This rearrangement joins TRBV11-3 to TRBJ2-1; 11 bases line up with TRBD2. Germline values: CDR1 SGHNT, CDR2 YENEEA. J was trimmed by 9 bases and V by 1 base; bases with no gene match: 8. The CDR3 spans 16 residues. CDR3 region: CASSLGGASGRSEQFF. CDR3 in DNA: TGTGCCAGCAGCTTAGGGGGGGCTAGCGGGAGGAGTGAGCAGTTCTTC.

This clone showed up just a few times. The chain employs TRBV7-2 and TRBJ2-1; D is unresolved. In germline, CDR1 is SGHTA, CDR2 FQGNSA. The ends were cut back, 1 base at V and 5 bases at J, with 12 bases in the middle. The length of the CDR3 is 15 residues. As DNA, the CDR3 is TGTGCCAGCAGCTTAGGTCCTAGAGTACACAATGAGCAGTTCTTC. Its translation: CASSLGPRVHNEQFF.

CDR3 protein: CATSRSWTSGTATGELFF. For the CDR3, the DNA is TGTGCCACCAGCAGATCCTGGACTAGCGGGACCGCAACCGGGGAGCTGTTTTTT. The chain links TRBV15 to TRBJ2-2; TRBD2 matches at 12 bases. The CDR3 runs 18 residues. Germline CDR1 reads LNHNV; CDR2 reads YYDKDF (reference sequence). V shed 2 bases, J shed 5 bases, and the junction held 9 bases outside the gene matches.

The V and J genes are TRBV6-1 and TRBJ1-1, with a possible D match to TRBD1 (5 bases). V was clipped by 2 bases and J by 5 bases, with 12 bases between them. The CDR3 spans 14 residues. Germline V gene data show CDR1 as MNHNS and CDR2 as SASEGT. The chain's CDR3 is CASSELGGGTEAFF. In DNA form, the CDR3 reads TGTGCCAGCAGTGAACTCGGGGGAGGTACTGAAGCTTTCTTT.

This clone showed up just a few times. V gene TRBV6-5 combines with J gene TRBJ2-7, with D possibly being TRBD1 (5 bases). The CDR3 consists of 12 residues. CDR1 and CDR2 from the germline V gene are MNHEY and SVGAGI. Trimming took off 6 bases at V and 2 bases at J, with 8 bases between the two ends. The CDR3 here is CASRTTAYEQYF. CDR3 nucleotide sequence: TGTGCCAGCAGAACGACAGCCTACGAGCAGTACTTC.

The chain is built from TRBV4-3 and TRBJ2-5, with TRBD2 matching 11 bases. Per germline, CDR1 LGHNA and CDR2 YSLEER. The CDR3 consists of 17 residues. Unmatched junction bases numbered 7, after V lost 0 bases and J lost 4 bases. Written as DNA, the CDR3 is TGCGCCAGCAGCCAAGATATGGGCGGACTAGCGGGAGAGACCCAGTACTTC. Its translation: CASSQDMGGLAGETQYF.

The chain carries TRBV18 and TRBJ2-1; TRBD2 might be the D (6 bases). Trimming took 2 bases from V and 5 from J, leaving 10 bases between them. This CDR3 is 14 amino acids long. In germline, CDR1 is KGHSH, CDR2 LQKENI. The CDR3 region has the DNA TGTGCCAGCTCACCAGGGGGGAGTGACAATGAGCAGTTCTTC. It yields the protein CASSPGGSDNEQFF.

V and J are TRBV11-3 and TRBJ2-1, with TRBD2 identical over 9 bases. Trimming took 5 bases from V and 10 from J; bases not matched to a gene: 6. This CDR3 spans 13 amino acids. Germline CDR1 is SGHNT and CDR2 is YENEEA. CDR3 region: CASSVAGVPEQFF. The CDR3 bases are TGTGCCAGCAGCGTAGCGGGAGTCCCCGAGCAGTTCTTC.